A single sample gave rise to the 31 T cell receptor beta chains below, sequenced in a study of blood T cell repertoires in COVID-19. Clones were sequenced by immunoSEQ multiplex PCR, and TCRdb holds only the in-frame ones, with some missing. The sample yields tens of thousands of clones, 80% to 95% seen once. Material: peripheral blood. Receptor source: a human donor with active COVID-19. The donor label of this sample is uncertain.

The table lists this clone with a count of one. This sequence joins TRBV11-2 and TRBJ2-1; TRBD2 agrees at 8 bases. The CDR3 spans 15 residues. V was clipped by 1 base and J by 7 bases; unmatched bases: 6. Germline assignment: CDR1 SGHAT and CDR2 FQNNGV. CDR3 coding DNA: TGTGCCAGCAGCTTAGCGGCGGGAGGAAGTAATGAGCAGTTCTTC. This encodes CASSLAAGGSNEQFF.

The genes are TRBV7-2 and TRBJ2-2; 9 bases line up with TRBD1. The CDR3 loop spans 16 amino acids. The germline gives CDR1 SGHTA, CDR2 FQGNSA. V shed 3 bases, J shed 0 bases, and the junction held 2 bases outside the gene matches. The CDR3 here is CASSLRTGANTGELFF. The CDR3 nucleotides are TGTGCCAGCAGCTTGCGGACAGGGGCGAACACCGGGGAGCTGTTTTTT.

The gene calls are TRBV6-5 and TRBJ2-1, with TRBD2 identical over 12 bases. V lost 7 bases and J lost 6; bases outside the gene matches: 7. CDR1 and CDR2 from the germline V gene are MNHEY and SVGAGI. The length of the CDR3 is 15 residues. The CDR3 DNA reads as TGTGCCAGCACCTTGACTAGCGGGGGACCCAATGAGCAGTTCTTC. Translating it yields CASTLTSGGPNEQFF.

The chain combines TRBV29-1 with TRBJ2-2; D might be TRBD2 (7 bases). Trimming took off 6 bases at V and 7 bases at J, with 15 bases between the two ends. The CDR3 extends over 13 amino acids. The germline V gene encodes CDR1 SQVTM and CDR2 ANQGSEA. The CDR3 DNA follows: TGCAGCGTGACGGGGGGCGCCGGCGGGGAGCTGTTTTTT. It is translated as CSVTGGAGGELFF.

The V call is TRBV11-2, the J call TRBJ2-7, with TRBD1 matching over 7 bases. V shed 3 bases, J shed 7 bases, and the junction held 12 bases outside the gene matches. CDR3 length: 15 amino acids. Germline V gene data show CDR1 as SGHAT and CDR2 as FQNNGV. CDR3 nucleotides: TGTGCCAGCAGCTTGGCCTTCGGACAGGCTTCAGAGCAGTACTTC. This translates into CASSLAFGQASEQYF.

V is TRBV24-1 and J is TRBJ2-1, with unresolved D. Trimming removed 9 bases at V and 2 bases at J, with 4 bases between. CDR3 size: 11 residues. CDR1 KGHDR and CDR2 SFDVKD come from the germline V gene. As DNA, the CDR3 is TGTGCCACCGGAGCCTACAATGAGCAGTTCTTC. Translated: CATGAYNEQFF.

The rearrangement links TRBV25-1 to TRBJ2-2, with D possibly TRBD2 on 6 matching bases. There are 15 residues in the CDR3. The germline V gene encodes CDR1 MGHDK and CDR2 SYGVNS. Deletions cut 8 bases from V and 0 bases from J, with 13 bases between. CDR3 nucleotides: TGTGCCAGCTCGGGGGAGACTTCGAACACCGGGGAGCTGTTTTTT. It translates to CASSGETSNTGELFF.

This clone has more than one count but fewer than ten. This chain connects TRBV7-3 to TRBJ2-2; D gene uncertain. Germline values: CDR1 SGHTA, CDR2 FQGTGA. This CDR3 is 17 amino acids long. The V and J ends lost 0 bases and 1 base respectively, with 12 bases between them. CDR3 in DNA: TGTGCCAGCAGCTTAACGGGCAGTAACCTGAACACCGGGGAGCTGTTTTTT. Translating it yields CASSLTGSNLNTGELFF.

The chain is built from TRBV7-3 and TRBJ1-1, with TRBD1 matching 7 bases. Trimming removed 5 bases from V and 6 bases from J; junction bases left unmatched: 3. This CDR3 has 12 amino acids. The germline V gene encodes CDR1 SGHTA and CDR2 FQGTGA. The CDR3 is CASSQGGAEAFF. The CDR3 nucleotides read TGTGCCAGCAGCCAAGGGGGCGCTGAAGCTTTCTTT.

This sequence joins TRBV5-1 and TRBJ2-5, with 9 bases aligning to TRBD1. The V gene end was trimmed by 6 bases and the J gene end by 4 bases; junction bases not matched to a gene: 13. Germline V gene lookup returns CDR1 SGHRS and CDR2 YFSETQ. CDR3 length: 16 residues. The CDR3: CASTPSGTGKGETQYF. CDR3 sequence (DNA): TGCGCCAGCACCCCGTCCGGGACAGGGAAGGGAGAGACCCAGTACTTC.

The chain links TRBV7-9 to TRBJ2-7; 7 bases are a match to TRBD1. This CDR3 has 11 residues. Germline-derived CDR1 and CDR2 are SEHNR and FQNEAQ (reference sequence). CDR3 residues: CGQGIPYEQYV. The CDR3 DNA follows: TGTGGACAGGGAATTCCCTACGAGCAGTACGTC.

This clone was detected only a few times. The chain recombines TRBV5-1 with TRBJ2-7; 9 nucleotides agree with TRBD1. The CDR3 loop spans 16 amino acids. The V gene end was trimmed by 0 bases and the J gene end by 1 base; junction bases not matched to a gene: 5. Germline V CDR1 and CDR2: SGHRS, YFSETQ. CDR3 coding DNA: TGCGCCAGCAGCTTGGCCGGGACAGGGAGATCCTACGAGCAGTACGTC. Translating it yields CASSLAGTGRSYEQYV.

The gene calls are TRBV3-1 (or the pseudogene TRBV3-2) and TRBJ2-1; D not certain. Trimming took off 4 bases at V and 8 bases at J, with 6 bases between the two ends. CDR3 length: 11 amino acids. Germline loops: CDR1 LGHDT, CDR2 YNNKEL (reference sequence). The CDR3, as DNA: TGTGCCAGCAGCCTTGAGCATGAGCAGTTCTTC. Amino acids: CASSLEHEQFF.

This chain links TRBV11-2 with TRBJ2-7; a weak D match, TRBD1 (5 bases). Per the germline V gene, CDR1 is SGHAT and CDR2 is FQNNGV. The V gene lost 5 bases and the J gene lost 6 bases, with 14 bases spanning the gap. This CDR3 comprises 13 residues. CDR3 sequence reads: CASSPGAAGEQYV. The CDR3 region has the DNA TGTGCCAGCAGCCCTGGGGCCGCCGGCGAGCAGTACGTC.

This chain connects TRBV5-1 to TRBJ2-7, with a weak D call TRBD2 (5 bases). CDR1 and CDR2 from the germline V gene are SGHRS and YFSETQ. V was clipped by 0 bases and J by 3 bases, with 13 bases between them. The CDR3 contains 15 residues. The CDR3 here is CASSLGGAPRYEQYF. In DNA, the CDR3 is TGCGCCAGCAGCTTGGGGGGAGCGCCTCGCTACGAGCAGTACTTC.

The chain employs TRBV4-2 and TRBJ2-2, with 15 bases identical to TRBD2. CDR3 length: 18 amino acids. Germline loops: CDR1 LGHNA, CDR2 YNFKEQ. With V trimmed by 3 bases and J by 7 bases, 9 bases remained unmatched. The CDR3 spells CASSQLGTSGRKGGELFF. CDR3 sequence (DNA): TGTGCCAGCAGCCAGCTCGGGACTAGCGGGAGGAAGGGCGGGGAGCTGTTTTTT.

V gene TRBV7-2 combines with J gene TRBJ1-2, with D uncertain. Trimming left V 7 bases short and J 4 bases short, with 13 bases between. This CDR3 comprises 13 residues. Germline V lookup: CDR1 SGHTA, CDR2 FQGNSA. CDR3 bases: TGTGCCAGCAACTGGGAGAGAGCCTATGGCTACACCTTC. Its protein product is CASNWERAYGYTF.

V is TRBV9 and J is TRBJ2-3; 7 bases agree with TRBD1. The trim removed 0 bases at V and 2 bases at J, leaving 6 bases unmatched. CDR1 is SGDLS, CDR2 YYNGEE, per germline. The CDR3 contains 16 residues. CDR3 bases: TGTGCCAGCAGCGTAGATGTGAGGGGGCCCACAGATACGCAGTATTTT. Its translation: CASSVDVRGPTDTQYF.

This clone showed up just once. The V and J genes are TRBV10-3 and TRBJ2-1, with TRBD1 identical over 7 bases. The germline V gene encodes CDR1 ENHRY and CDR2 SYGVKD. Unmatched junction bases numbered 13, after V lost 3 bases and J lost 8 bases. This CDR3 spans 16 amino acids. The CDR3 here is CAISEIEGTAFDEQFF. Written as DNA, the CDR3 is TGTGCCATCAGTGAAATCGAAGGGACAGCATTCGATGAGCAGTTCTTC.

V usage is TRBV5-1 and J usage is TRBJ2-5, with D possibly TRBD1 on 6 matching bases. The V gene's germline CDR1 is SGHRS and CDR2 YFSETQ. CDR3 length equals 15 residues. Trimming removed 0 bases from V and 4 bases from J, with 13 bases in between. The CDR3 loop reads CASSLGTGPTETQYF. For the CDR3, the DNA is TGCGCCAGCAGCTTGGGTACAGGGCCCACAGAGACCCAGTACTTC.

This rearrangement joins TRBV9 to TRBJ2-3, with D perhaps TRBD2 (5 bases). This CDR3 spans 13 amino acids. CDR1 SGDLS and CDR2 YYNGEE come from the germline V gene. The V end was cut by 0 bases, the J end by 5 bases, with 7 bases between. The CDR3 reads CASSVGRGDTQYF. The CDR3 DNA reads TGTGCCAGCAGCGTAGGTCGGGGAGATACGCAGTATTTT.

The chain couples TRBV5-5 to TRBJ1-3, with 8 positions matching TRBD1. The J segment lost 1 base and the V segment lost 4 bases, leaving 1 base of the junction unmatched. The CDR3 length is 14 residues. Per germline, CDR1 SGHKS and CDR2 YYEKEE (reference sequence). The CDR3 sequence is CASSRQGSGNTIYF. In DNA, the CDR3 is TGTGCCAGCAGCCGACAGGGGTCTGGAAACACCATATATTTT.

This sequence joins TRBV21-1 and TRBJ1-4; the D call of TRBD1 is as the table states it, not checked on the DNA. TRBV21-1 is described as a pseudogene. The CDR3 totals 15 residues. The CDR3 spells CASSSGAATNEKLFF. DNA of the CDR3: TGTGCCAGCAGCTCTGGGGCTGCAACTAATGAAAAACTGTTTTTT.

The chain recombines TRBV19 with TRBJ2-3, with TRBD1 identical over 11 bases. The CDR3 runs to 16 residues. Germline CDR1 and CDR2: LNHDA and SQIVND (reference sequence). J was trimmed by 5 bases and V by 3 bases; bases with no gene match: 7. As DNA, the CDR3 is TGTGCCAGTAGTATTGGACTGGGACAGGGGGAAGATACGCAGTATTTT. Amino acids: CASSIGLGQGEDTQYF.

The rearrangement uses TRBV5-1 and TRBJ2-7; the D gene is possibly TRBD2 (6 bases). Trimming shortened V by 4 bases and J by 2 bases, and 16 bases separated the two germline ends. The CDR3 sequence is 15 residues long. The germline V gene encodes CDR1 SGHRS and CDR2 YFSETQ. The CDR3 spells CASSGGAGPPYEQYV. CDR3 DNA: TGCGCCAGCAGCGGGGGAGCGGGTCCCCCCTACGAGCAGTACGTC.

V and J are TRBV12-3 or TRBV12-4 and TRBJ2-2; D gene uncertain. This CDR3 spans 13 amino acids. V dropped 6 bases and J dropped 5 bases, with 10 bases sitting between them. The CDR3 is CASSLDLTGELFF. The CDR3 DNA reads TGTGCCAGCAGCCTCGACTTGACCGGGGAGCTGTTTTTT.

The chain joins TRBV20-1 to TRBJ1-5; 9 bases agree with TRBD1. J gave up 0 bases and V 3 bases, and 9 bases lay outside the gene matches. CDR3 size: 17 residues. Per germline, CDR1 DFQATT and CDR2 SNEGSKA (reference sequence). CDR3 bases: TGCAGTGCTAGTTCTCCGGGACAGGGTTATAGCAATCAGCCCCAGCATTTT. It codes for CSASSPGQGYSNQPQHF.

The gene calls are TRBV7-6 and TRBJ2-7; the D gene is possibly TRBD2 (5 bases). Trimming left V 2 bases short and J 6 bases short, with 20 bases between. Germline V gene lookup returns CDR1 SGHVS and CDR2 FNYEAQ. This CDR3 comprises 16 residues. CDR3 residues: CASSLSLLERRGEQYF. The CDR3 nucleotides are TGTGCCAGCAGCTTAAGTCTGCTGGAACGACGGGGCGAGCAGTACTTC.

The chain employs TRBV6-5 and TRBJ1-6; 7 positions agree with TRBD1. Looked up from germline, CDR1 is MNHEY and CDR2 is SVGAGI. The CDR3 length is 15 residues. J was trimmed by 8 bases and V by 6 bases; bases with no gene match: 10. CDR3 sequence reads: CASRQGGYLDSPLHF. Written as DNA, the CDR3 is TGTGCCAGCAGACAAGGGGGCTATTTGGATTCACCCCTCCACTTT.

The V and J genes are TRBV7-3 and TRBJ1-1, with a possible D match to TRBD1 (5 bases). V shed 4 bases and J shed 7 bases, with 13 bases lying between them. The CDR3 is 13 amino acids. Looked up from germline, CDR1 is SGHTA and CDR2 is FQGTGA. The CDR3 region is CASSYRMGGEAFF. In DNA, the CDR3 is TGTGCCAGCAGCTATCGAATGGGGGGTGAAGCTTTCTTT.

This rearrangement joins TRBV6-4 to TRBJ2-1, with a possible D match to TRBD2 (5 bases). Per germline, CDR1 MRHNA and CDR2 SNTAGT. The V end lost 4 bases, the J end lost 0 bases, and 7 bases lay between the germline ends. The CDR3 sequence is 14 residues long. CDR3 coding DNA: TGTGCCAGCAGTGTGGGGAGCTCCTACAATGAGCAGTTCTTC. Encoded protein: CASSVGSSYNEQFF.